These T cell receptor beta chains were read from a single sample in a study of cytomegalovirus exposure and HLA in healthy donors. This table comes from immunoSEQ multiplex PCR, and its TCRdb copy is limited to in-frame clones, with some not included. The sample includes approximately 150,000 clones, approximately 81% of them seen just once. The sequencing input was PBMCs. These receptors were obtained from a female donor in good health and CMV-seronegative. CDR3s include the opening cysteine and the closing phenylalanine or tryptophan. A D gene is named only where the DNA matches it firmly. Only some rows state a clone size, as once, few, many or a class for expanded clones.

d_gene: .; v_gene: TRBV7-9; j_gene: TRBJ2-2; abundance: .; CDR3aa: CASSTGNLNTGELFF; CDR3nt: TGTGCCAGCAGCACCGGGAACTTGAACACCGGGGAGCTGTTTTTT
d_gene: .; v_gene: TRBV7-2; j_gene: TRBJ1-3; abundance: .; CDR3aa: CASSLQGLSGNTIYF; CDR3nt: TGTGCCAGCAGCTTACAGGGCCTCTCTGGAAACACCATATATTTT
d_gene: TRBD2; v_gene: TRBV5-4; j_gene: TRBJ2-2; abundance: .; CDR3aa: CASSLAGGPGGELFF; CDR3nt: TGTGCCAGCAGCTTGGCGGGAGGGCCGGGCGGGGAGCTGTTTTTT
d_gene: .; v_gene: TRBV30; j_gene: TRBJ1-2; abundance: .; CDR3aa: CATGEKGYGYTF; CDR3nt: TGTGCCACCGGCGAGAAGGGGTATGGCTACACCTTC
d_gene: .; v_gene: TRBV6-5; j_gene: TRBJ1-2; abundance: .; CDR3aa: CASSPTDFYGYTF; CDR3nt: TGTGCCAGCAGCCCGACAGATTTCTATGGCTACACCTTC
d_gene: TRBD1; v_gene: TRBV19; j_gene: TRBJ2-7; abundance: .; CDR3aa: CASSSYRGSSYEQYF; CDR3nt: TGTGCCAGTAGTTCCTACAGGGGGAGCTCCTACGAGCAGTACTTC
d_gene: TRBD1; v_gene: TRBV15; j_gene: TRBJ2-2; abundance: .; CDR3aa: CATSRGGQGAGELFF; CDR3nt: TGTGCCACCAGCAGAGGTGGACAGGGGGCCGGGGAGCTGTTTTTT
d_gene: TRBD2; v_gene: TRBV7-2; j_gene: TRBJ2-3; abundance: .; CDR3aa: CASGGTTDTQYF; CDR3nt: TGTGCCAGCGGCGGGACTACCGATACGCAGTATTTT
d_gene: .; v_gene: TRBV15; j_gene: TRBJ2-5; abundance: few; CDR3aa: CATSRSGQETQYF; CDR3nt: TGTGCCACCAGCAGATCGGGACAAGAGACCCAGTACTTC
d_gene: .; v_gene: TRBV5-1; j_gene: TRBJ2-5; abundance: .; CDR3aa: CASSPRSRAETQYF; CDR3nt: TGCGCCAGCAGCCCACGGAGCAGGGCAGAGACCCAGTACTTC
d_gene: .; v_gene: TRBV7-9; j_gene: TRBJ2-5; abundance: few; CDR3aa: CASSRIQGETQYF; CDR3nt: TGTGCCAGCAGCCGAATCCAGGGGGAGACCCAGTACTTC
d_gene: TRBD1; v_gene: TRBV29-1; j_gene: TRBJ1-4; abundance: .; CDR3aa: CSAAMTGPNEKLFF; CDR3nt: TGCAGCGCCGCTATGACAGGGCCAAATGAAAAACTGTTTTTT
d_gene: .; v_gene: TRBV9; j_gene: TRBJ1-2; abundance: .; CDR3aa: CASSAGSPASGGYTF; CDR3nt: TGTGCCAGCAGCGCCGGGAGTCCTGCCTCCGGTGGCTACACCTTC
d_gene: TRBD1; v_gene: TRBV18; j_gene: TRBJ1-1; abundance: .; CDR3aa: CASSPLGQGNTEAFF; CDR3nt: TGTGCCAGCTCACCACTAGGACAGGGGAACACTGAAGCTTTCTTT
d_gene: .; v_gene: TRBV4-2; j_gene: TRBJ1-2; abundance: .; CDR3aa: CASSRQDSTNYGYTF; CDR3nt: TGTGCCAGCAGCCGCCAGGACAGTACTAACTATGGCTACACCTTC
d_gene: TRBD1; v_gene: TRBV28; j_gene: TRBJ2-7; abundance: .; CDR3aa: CASSGAAGGYEQYF; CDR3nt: TGTGCCAGCAGTGGGGCGGCAGGGGGCTACGAGCAGTACTTC
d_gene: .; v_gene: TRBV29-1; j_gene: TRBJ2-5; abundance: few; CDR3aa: CSAKGLMEGPQYF; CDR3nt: TGCAGCGCAAAGGGACTTATGGAAGGGCCCCAGTACTTC
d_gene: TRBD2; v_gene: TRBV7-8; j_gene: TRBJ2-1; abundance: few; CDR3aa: CASSSEAGLHGNEQFF; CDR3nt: TGTGCCAGCAGCTCAGAAGCGGGATTACATGGCAATGAGCAGTTCTTC
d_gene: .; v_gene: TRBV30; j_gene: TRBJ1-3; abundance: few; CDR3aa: CAWSEGVSGNTIYF; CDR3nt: TGTGCCTGGAGCGAAGGGGTCTCTGGAAACACCATATATTTT
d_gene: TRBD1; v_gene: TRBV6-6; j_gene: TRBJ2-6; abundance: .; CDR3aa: CASSPDRAGANVLTF; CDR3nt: TGTGCCAGCAGCCCGGACAGGGCCGGGGCCAACGTCCTGACTTTC
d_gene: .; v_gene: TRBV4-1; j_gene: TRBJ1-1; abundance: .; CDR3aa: CASSQDGVLNTEAFF; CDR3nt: TGCGCCAGCAGCCAAGATGGAGTTTTGAACACTGAAGCTTTCTTT
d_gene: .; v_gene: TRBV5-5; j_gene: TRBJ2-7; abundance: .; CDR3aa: CASSLRREEYDEQYF; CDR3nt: TGTGCCAGCAGCTTACGGAGGGAAGAGTATGACGAGCAGTACTTC